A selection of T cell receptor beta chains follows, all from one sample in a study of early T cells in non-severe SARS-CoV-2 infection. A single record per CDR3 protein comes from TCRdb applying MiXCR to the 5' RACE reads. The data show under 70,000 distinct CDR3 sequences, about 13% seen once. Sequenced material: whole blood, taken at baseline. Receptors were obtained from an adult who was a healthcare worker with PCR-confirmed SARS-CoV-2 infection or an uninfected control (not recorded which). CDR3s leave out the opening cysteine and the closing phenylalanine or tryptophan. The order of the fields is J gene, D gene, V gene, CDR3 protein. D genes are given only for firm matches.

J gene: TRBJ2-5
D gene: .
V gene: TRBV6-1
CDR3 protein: ASSEAGPTGETQY

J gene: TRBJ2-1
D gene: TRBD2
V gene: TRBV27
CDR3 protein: ASSLAGGPFDEQF

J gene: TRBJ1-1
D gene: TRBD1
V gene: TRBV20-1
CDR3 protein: SALTGGTEAF

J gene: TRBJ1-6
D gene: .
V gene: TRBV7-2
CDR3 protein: ASSHSNSPLH

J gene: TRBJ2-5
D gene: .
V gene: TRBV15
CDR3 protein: ATSRQFETQY

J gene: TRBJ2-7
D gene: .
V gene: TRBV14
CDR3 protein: ASSLLGGGAYEQY

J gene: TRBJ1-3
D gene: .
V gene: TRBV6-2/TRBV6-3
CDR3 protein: ASSYSGRSSGNTIY

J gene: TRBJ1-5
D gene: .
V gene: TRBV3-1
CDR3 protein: ASSQEAGQPQH

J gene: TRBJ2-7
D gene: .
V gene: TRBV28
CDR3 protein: ASSFVRGLAGEQY

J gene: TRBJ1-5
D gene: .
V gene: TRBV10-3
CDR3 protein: AISESDGGIQPQH

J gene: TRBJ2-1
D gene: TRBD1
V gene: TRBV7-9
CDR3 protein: ASRFSGGNEQF

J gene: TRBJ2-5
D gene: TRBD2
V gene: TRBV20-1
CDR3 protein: SAPSSGGAPETQY

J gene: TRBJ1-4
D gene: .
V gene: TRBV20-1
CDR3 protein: SASRRDNEKLF

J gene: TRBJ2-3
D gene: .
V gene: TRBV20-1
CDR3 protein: SARETGTDTQY

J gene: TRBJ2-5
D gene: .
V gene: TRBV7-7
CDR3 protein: ASSLGSGHQETQY

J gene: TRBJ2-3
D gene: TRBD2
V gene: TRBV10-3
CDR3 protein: AIGSGRGDTQY

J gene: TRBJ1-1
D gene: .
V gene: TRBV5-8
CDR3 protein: ASSPFGRVNTEAF

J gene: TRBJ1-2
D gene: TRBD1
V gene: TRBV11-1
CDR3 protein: ASSSRTGGDYGYT

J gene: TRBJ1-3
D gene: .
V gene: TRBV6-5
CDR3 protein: ASILGNTIY

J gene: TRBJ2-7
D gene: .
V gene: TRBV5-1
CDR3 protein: ASSFGVYEQY

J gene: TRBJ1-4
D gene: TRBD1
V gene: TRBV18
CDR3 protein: ASSPLTGPTNEKLF

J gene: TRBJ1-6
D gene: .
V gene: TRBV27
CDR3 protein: ATGENNSPLH

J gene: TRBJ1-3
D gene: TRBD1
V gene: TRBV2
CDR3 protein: ASSGDRGSGNTIY

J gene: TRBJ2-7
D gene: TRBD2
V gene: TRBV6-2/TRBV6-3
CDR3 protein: ASTASGRSNEQY

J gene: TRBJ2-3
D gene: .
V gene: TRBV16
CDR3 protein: ASSNYGLNPDTQY

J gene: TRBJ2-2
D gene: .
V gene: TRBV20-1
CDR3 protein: SAPHGTAENTGELF

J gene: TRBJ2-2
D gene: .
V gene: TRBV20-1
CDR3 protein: SAAGPRGTGELF

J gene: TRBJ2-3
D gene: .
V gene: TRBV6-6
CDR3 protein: ASSLLGGGLSTDTQY

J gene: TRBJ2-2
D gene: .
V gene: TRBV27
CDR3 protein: ASRTGHANTGELF

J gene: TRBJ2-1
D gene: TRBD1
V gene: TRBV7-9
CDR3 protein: ASSPQDRRNEQF

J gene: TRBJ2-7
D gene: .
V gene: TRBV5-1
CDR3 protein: ASSGPPRYYEQY

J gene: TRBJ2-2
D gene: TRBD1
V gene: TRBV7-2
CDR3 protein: ASSLVGTGGAAGELF

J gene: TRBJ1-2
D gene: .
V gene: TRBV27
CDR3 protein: ASHSSGFYGYT

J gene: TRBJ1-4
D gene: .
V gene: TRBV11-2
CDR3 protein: ASSLGYSPGEKLF

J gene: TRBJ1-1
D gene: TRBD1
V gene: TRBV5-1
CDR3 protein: ASSLEGTGGISTEAF

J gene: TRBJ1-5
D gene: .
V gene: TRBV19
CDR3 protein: ASSLLLTGNQPQH

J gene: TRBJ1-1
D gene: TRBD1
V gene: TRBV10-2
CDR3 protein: ASLEPTTGATEAF

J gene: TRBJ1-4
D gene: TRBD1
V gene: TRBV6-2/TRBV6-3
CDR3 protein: ASSYASDRALPRNEKLF

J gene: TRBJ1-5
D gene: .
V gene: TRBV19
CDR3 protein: AISTETGPPQH

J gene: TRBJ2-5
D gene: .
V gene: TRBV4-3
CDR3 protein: ASSQKLFKETQY

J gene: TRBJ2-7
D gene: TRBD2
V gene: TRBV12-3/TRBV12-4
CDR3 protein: ASSSGTSGRSHYEQY

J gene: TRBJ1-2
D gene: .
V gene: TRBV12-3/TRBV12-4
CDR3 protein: ASSLAITLQPNYGYT

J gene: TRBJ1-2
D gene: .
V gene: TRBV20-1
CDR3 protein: SAPRGDPFNYGYT

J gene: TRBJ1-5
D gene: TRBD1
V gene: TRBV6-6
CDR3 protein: ASSYSGRGYSNQPQH

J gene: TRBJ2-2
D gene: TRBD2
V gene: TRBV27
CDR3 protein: ASSTGLGATGELF

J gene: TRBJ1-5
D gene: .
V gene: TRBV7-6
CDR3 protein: ASSLGLNQPQH

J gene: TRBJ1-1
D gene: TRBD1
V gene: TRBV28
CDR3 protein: ASSLGGTGGTEAF

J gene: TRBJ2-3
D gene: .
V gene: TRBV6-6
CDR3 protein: ASSYGGTSTDTQY

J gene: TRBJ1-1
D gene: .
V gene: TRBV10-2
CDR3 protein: ASSELGTGSVTEAF

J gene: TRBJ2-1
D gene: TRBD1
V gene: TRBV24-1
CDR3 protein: ATSDPRDRVPRSYNEQF

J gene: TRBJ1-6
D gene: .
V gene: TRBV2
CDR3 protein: ASRAGSSYNSPLH

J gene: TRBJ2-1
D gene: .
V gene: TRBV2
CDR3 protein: ASRSREGNYNEQF

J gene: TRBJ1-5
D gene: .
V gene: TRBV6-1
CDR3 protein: ATRAGGYSNQPQH

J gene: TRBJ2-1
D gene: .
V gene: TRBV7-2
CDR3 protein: ASSLGGGWF

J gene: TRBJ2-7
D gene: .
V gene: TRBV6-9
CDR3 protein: ASSGGTGPY

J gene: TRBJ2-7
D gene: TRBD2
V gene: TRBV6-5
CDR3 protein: ASSYLNKGGSYEQY

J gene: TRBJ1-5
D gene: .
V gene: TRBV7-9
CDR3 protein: ASSLASSNQPQH